The 15 T cell receptor beta chains below come from one sample, sequenced in a study of blood T cell repertoires in COVID-19. The method was immunoSEQ multiplex PCR; TCRdb's version includes in-frame clones alone and lacks a portion of them. The sample lists 46,000 or so clones, around nine tenths seen once, with about 16% in the top ten. The source material was peripheral blood. The receptors were gathered from a man aged 60 to 75 with active or convalescent COVID-19.

This clone was seen only once. V gene TRBV28 combines with J gene TRBJ1-1, with TRBD1 matching over 9 bases. This CDR3 comprises 15 residues. After removal of 6 bases from V and 7 bases from J, the junction contained 12 bases not matched to a gene. Germline V gene lookup returns CDR1 MDHEN and CDR2 SYDVKM. CDR3 residues: CASRFRDRAIGEAFF. CDR3 DNA: TGTGCCAGCAGATTCCGGGACAGGGCTATTGGTGAAGCTTTCTTT.

V usage is TRBV7-3 and J usage is TRBJ2-3; 7 bases fit TRBD2. This CDR3 comprises 16 residues. Trimming cost V 0 bases and J 1 base; bases outside gene matches: 4. Germline V gives CDR1 SGHTA, CDR2 FQGTGA. The CDR3 loop is CASSLTFRGGTDTQYF. The CDR3 DNA reads TGTGCCAGCAGCTTAACGTTCCGGGGGGGCACAGATACGCAGTATTTT.

The genes are TRBV7-2 and TRBJ1-2, with 8 bases matching TRBD1. Trimming removed 1 base from V and 4 bases from J; junction bases left unmatched: 5. CDR3 length: 15 amino acids. Germline V gives CDR1 SGHTA, CDR2 FQGNSA. CDR3 in DNA: TGTGCCAGCAGCTTAGGGACAGGGTATGGCTATGGCTACACCTTC. Its protein product is CASSLGTGYGYGYTF.

The chain joins TRBV29-1 to TRBJ1-3; 7 nucleotides match TRBD1. This CDR3 is 14 amino acids long. Losses at the gene ends were 4 bases for V and 0 bases for J; bases not matched to a gene: 3. Germline loops: CDR1 SQVTM, CDR2 ANQGSEA. The CDR3 DNA reads TGCAGCGTTGTGGGGGACAGCTCTGGAAACACCATATATTTT. It translates to CSVVGDSSGNTIYF.

V is TRBV5-6 and J is TRBJ1-1; 7 positions match TRBD1. The CDR3 has 17 residues. V lost 3 bases, J lost 0 bases, and 11 bases stayed unmatched. Per germline, CDR1 SGHDT and CDR2 YYEEEE. The CDR3 region has the DNA TGTGCCAGCAGCTCCGTCCTCTCAGGGGGTATGAACACTGAAGCTTTCTTT. Residues: CASSSVLSGGMNTEAFF.

Note on this clone: This sample includes further DNA sequences coding for the same CDR3. The chain employs TRBV4-1 and TRBJ1-2; TRBD1 might be the D (5 bases). V was shortened by 0 bases and J by 0 bases, with 8 bases between the two germline ends. CDR3 size: 15 residues. From germline, CDR1 is MGHRA and CDR2 YSYEKL. The CDR3 region is CASSQDPGTNYGYTF. CDR3 DNA sequence: TGCGCCAGCAGCCAAGATCCAGGGACTAACTATGGCTACACCTTC.

The chain carries TRBV7-3 and TRBJ2-3; D not resolved. V lost 5 bases to trimming and J lost 1 base, with 7 bases between them. Germline CDR1 is SGHTA and CDR2 is FQGTGA. This CDR3 comprises 13 residues. Written as DNA, the CDR3 is TGTGCCAGCAGCGTCATAGGCACAGATACGCAGTATTTT. This gives the protein CASSVIGTDTQYF.

DNA for the CDR3: TGTGCCAGCAGTTACGGCCTAGTGGGAAACACCATATATTTT. Protein: CASSYGLVGNTIYF. J is TRBJ1-3 and V is TRBV6-5, with D uncertain. The CDR3 totals 14 residues. Germline assignment: CDR1 MNHEY and CDR2 SVGAGI. The germline V and J ends were trimmed by 2 bases and 4 bases, with 9 bases remaining between them.

The chain combines TRBV5-1 with TRBJ1-2, with TRBD1 as a possible D gene (5 bases). Germline V gene sequence: CDR1 SGHRS, CDR2 YFSETQ. V was cut by 0 bases and J by 0 bases, with 12 bases left in between. The CDR3 is made up of 16 amino acids. CDR3 sequence reads: CASSLADSASNYGYTF. The CDR3 region has the DNA TGCGCCAGCAGCTTGGCTGACAGCGCCTCTAACTATGGCTACACCTTC.

The rearrangement joins TRBV7-2 to TRBJ1-1; D gene ambiguous. Trimming left V 3 bases short and J 9 bases short, with 20 bases between. CDR3 size: 15 residues. The germline V gene has CDR1 SGHTA and CDR2 FQGNSA. CDR3 in amino acids: CASSLSLQTVIKAFF. In DNA, the CDR3 is TGTGCCAGCAGCTTGTCTCTCCAAACGGTTATAAAAGCTTTCTTT.

The V call is TRBV29-1, the J call TRBJ1-2; tentatively, D is TRBD1 (6 bases). This CDR3 comprises 14 residues. CDR1 is SQVTM and CDR2 is ANQGSEA in the germline V gene. Trimming cost V 5 bases and J 5 bases, with 18 bases left between them. CDR3 amino acids: CSVTVMNRDYGYTF. The CDR3 coding sequence is TGCAGCGTTACCGTGATGAACAGGGATTATGGCTACACCTTC.

As for this clone: The junction differs from germline at one of its ends, possibly a read error. The chain links TRBV10-3 to TRBJ2-2, with 12 bases fitting TRBD1. Germline values: CDR1 ENHRY, CDR2 SYGVKD. The CDR3 sequence is 17 residues long. This CDR3 is CAITFSGQGAQHRGAVF. The CDR3 coding sequence is TGTGCCATCACTTTCTCGGGACAGGGGGCTCAACACCGGGGAGCTGTTTTT.

The V gene is TRBV11-3, the J gene TRBJ2-2, with a weak D call TRBD2 (5 bases). The CDR3 contains 15 residues. Germline CDR1 and CDR2: SGHNT and YENEEA. Trimming shortened V by 3 bases and J by 4 bases, and 12 bases separated the two germline ends. Here the CDR3 reads CASSLRTGSTGELFF. CDR3 DNA sequence: TGTGCCAGCAGCTTGCGGACGGGGAGCACCGGGGAGCTGTTTTTT.

V gene TRBV5-4 combines with J gene TRBJ1-1, with 9 nucleotides matching TRBD1. The V segment lost 4 bases and the J segment 2 bases; nucleotides outside the gene matches: 6. The length of the CDR3 is 15 residues. Germline CDR1 is SGHNT and CDR2 is YYREEE (reference sequence). The DNA for the CDR3 is TGTGCCAGCAGCCCGGAGGGACAGGGAAACACTGAAGCTTTCTTT. It yields the protein CASSPEGQGNTEAFF.

The V and J genes are TRBV12-3 or TRBV12-4 and TRBJ1-5; a possible D gene is TRBD1 (5 bases). The CDR3 extends over 13 amino acids. Trimming removed 0 bases at V and 6 bases at J, with 6 bases between. The chain's CDR3 is CASSLAQGQPQHF. The CDR3 region has the DNA TGTGCCAGCAGTTTAGCGCAGGGTCAGCCCCAGCATTTT.